The entry that follows covers one T cell receptor (beta chain) sequence. CDR3 length equals 13 residues. V was pared by 0 bases and J by 4 bases, with 7 bases between. Per the germline V gene, CDR1 is SGHDT and CDR2 is YYEEEE. Here immunoSEQ multiplex PCR was the method, and the copy in TCRdb shows in-frame clones only, minus some. The table lists around 61,000 clones, approximately 89% of them singletons. The data derive from a study of T cell changes during pregnancy in multiple sclerosis. The sample in question was peripheral blood, obtained in the third trimester of pregnancy. The receptor was isolated from a female donor in good health, enrolled as a control in a pregnancy study. The V gene is TRBV5-6, the J gene TRBJ1-2; D remains unclear. CDR3 sequence (DNA): TGTGCCAGCAGCTTGGACAGCACCTATGGCTACACCTTC. Residues: CASSLDSTYGYTF.